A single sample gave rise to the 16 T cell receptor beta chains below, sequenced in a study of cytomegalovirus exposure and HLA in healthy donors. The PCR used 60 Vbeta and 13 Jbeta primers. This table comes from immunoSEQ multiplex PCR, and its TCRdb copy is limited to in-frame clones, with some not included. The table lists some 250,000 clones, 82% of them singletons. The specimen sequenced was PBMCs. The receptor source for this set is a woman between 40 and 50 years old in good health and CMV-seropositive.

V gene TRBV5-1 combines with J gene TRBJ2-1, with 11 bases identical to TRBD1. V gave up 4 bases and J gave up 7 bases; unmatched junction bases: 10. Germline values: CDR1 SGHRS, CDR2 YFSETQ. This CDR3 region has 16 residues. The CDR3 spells CASSGGQGAGKNEQFF. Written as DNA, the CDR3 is TGCGCCAGCAGCGGAGGACAGGGGGCGGGAAAAAATGAGCAGTTCTTC.

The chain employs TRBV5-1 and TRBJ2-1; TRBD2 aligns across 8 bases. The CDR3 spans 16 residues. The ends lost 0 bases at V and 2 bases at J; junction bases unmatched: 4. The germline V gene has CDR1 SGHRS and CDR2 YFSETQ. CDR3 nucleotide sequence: TGCGCCAGCAGCTTGGCTGGCGGGAGGACCTACAATGAGCAGTTCTTC. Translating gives CASSLAGGRTYNEQFF.

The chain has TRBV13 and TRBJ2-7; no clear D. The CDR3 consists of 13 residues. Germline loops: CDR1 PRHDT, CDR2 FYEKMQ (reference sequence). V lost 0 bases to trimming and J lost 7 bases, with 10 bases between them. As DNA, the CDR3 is TGTGCCAGCAGCTTAGGCGTACAGCTGGAGCAGTACTTC. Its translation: CASSLGVQLEQYF.

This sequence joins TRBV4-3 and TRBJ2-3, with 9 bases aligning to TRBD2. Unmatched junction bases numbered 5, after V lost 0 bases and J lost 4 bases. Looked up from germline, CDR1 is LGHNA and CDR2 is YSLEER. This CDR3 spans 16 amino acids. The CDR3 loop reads CASSQDGRGGSDTQYF. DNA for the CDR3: TGCGCCAGCAGCCAAGATGGGCGGGGGGGCTCAGATACGCAGTATTTT.

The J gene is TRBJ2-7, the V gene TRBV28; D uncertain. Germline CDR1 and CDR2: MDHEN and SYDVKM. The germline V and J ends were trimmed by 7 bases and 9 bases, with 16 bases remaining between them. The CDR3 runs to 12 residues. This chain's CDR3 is CASTMPPFGQYF. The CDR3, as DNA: TGTGCCAGCACCATGCCCCCTTTCGGGCAGTACTTC. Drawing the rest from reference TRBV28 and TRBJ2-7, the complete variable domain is DVKVTQSSRYLVKRTGEKVFLECVQDMDHENMFWYRQDPGLGLRLIYFSYDVKMKEKGDIPEGYSVSREKKERFSLILESASTNQTSMYLCASTMPPFGQYFGPGTRLTVT.

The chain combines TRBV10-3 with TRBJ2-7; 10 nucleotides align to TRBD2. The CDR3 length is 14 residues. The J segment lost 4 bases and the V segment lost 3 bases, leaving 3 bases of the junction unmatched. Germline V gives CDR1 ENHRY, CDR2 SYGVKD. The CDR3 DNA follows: TGTGCCATCAGTGAAACTAGCGGGAAATACGAGCAGTACTTC. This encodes CAISETSGKYEQYF.

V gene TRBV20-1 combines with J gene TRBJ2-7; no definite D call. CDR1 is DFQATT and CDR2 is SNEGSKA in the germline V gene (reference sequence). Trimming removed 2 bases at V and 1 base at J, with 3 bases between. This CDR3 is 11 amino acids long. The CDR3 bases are TGCAGTGCTAGAATATCCTACGAGCAGTACTTC. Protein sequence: CSARISYEQYF.

For the CDR3, the DNA is TGTGCCATCACCGGACAGGAGAATCAGCCCCAGCATTTT. Its translation is CAITGQENQPQHF. This rearrangement joins TRBV10-3 to TRBJ1-5; 7 nucleotides line up with TRBD1. This CDR3 region has 13 residues. CDR1 and CDR2 from the germline V gene are ENHRY and SYGVKD. V lost 7 bases to trimming and J lost 4 bases; unmatched junction nucleotides: 4.

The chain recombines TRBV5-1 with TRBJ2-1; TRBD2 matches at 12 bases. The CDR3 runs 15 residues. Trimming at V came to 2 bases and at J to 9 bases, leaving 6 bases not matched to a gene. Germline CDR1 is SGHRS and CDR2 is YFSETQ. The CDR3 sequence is CASSLFTSGGFEQFF. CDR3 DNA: TGCGCCAGCAGCTTATTTACTAGCGGGGGGTTTGAGCAGTTCTTC.

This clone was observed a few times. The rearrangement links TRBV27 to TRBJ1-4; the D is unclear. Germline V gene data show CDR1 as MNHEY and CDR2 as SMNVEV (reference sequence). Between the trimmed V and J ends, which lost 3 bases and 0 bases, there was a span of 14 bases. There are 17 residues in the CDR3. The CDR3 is CASSFRVSDATNEKLFF. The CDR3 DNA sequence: TGTGCCAGCAGTTTTCGGGTCTCGGATGCAACTAATGAAAAACTGTTTTTT.

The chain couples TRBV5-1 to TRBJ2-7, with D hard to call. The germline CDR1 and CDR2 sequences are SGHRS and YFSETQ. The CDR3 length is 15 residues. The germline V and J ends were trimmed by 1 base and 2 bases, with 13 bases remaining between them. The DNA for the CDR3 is TGCGCCAGCAGCTTGAAAAGACTGGAGACCTACGAGCAGTACTTC. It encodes CASSLKRLETYEQYF.

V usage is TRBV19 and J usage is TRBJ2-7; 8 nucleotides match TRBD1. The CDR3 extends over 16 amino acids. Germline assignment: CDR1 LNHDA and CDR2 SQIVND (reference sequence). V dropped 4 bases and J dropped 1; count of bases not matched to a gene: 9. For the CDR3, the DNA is TGTGCCAGTAGTAGCCAGGGGGCGCCTGGTTCCTACGAGCAGTACTTC. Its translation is CASSSQGAPGSYEQYF. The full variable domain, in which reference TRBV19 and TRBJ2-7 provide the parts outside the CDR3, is DGGITQSPKYLFRKEGQNVTLSCEQNLNHDAMYWYRQDPGQGLRLIYYSQIVNDFQKGDIAEGYSVSREKKESFPLTVTSAQKNPTAFYLCASSSQGAPGSYEQYFGPGTRLTVT.

The DNA for the CDR3 is TGCGCCAGCAGCCTCTACCGGGACAGGGGGACCGGGGAGCTGTTTTTT. Translating it yields CASSLYRDRGTGELFF. V and J are TRBV4-1 and TRBJ2-2; 11 positions agree with TRBD1. The CDR3 spans 16 residues. The V and J ends lost 4 bases and 5 bases, in that order; junction bases with no gene match: 6. The germline V gene has CDR1 MGHRA and CDR2 YSYEKL.

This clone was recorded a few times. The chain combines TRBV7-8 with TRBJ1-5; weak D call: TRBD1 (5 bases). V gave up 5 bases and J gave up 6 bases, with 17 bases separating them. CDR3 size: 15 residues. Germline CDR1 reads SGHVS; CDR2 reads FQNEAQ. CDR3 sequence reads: CASSTRGFGGQPQHF. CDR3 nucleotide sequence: TGTGCCAGCAGCACCCGGGGGTTCGGTGGTCAGCCCCAGCATTTT.

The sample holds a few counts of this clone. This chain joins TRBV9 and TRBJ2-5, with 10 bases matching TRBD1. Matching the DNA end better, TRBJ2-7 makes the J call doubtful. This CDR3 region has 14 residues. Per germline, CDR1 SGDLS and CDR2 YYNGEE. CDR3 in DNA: TGTGCCAGCAGCCCAGGACAGGGGGCCTACGAGCAGTACTTC. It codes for CASSPGQGAYEQYF.

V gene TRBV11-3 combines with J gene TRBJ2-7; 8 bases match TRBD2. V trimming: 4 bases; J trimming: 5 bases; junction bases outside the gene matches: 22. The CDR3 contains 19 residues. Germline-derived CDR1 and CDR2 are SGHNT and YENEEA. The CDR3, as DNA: TGTGCCAGCAGCTCACCTTTCCCCCCCGGCGGGAGGATGGGGCACGAGCAGTACTTC. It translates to CASSSPFPPGGRMGHEQYF.